This T cell receptor (beta chain) derives from a study of human T cells and chemical hapten exposure. Study-level background: Per-sample TCR yields varied mainly from small pooled library volume differences. Study results and limitations: Expanded TCR sets contained significantly more large CDR3 similarity clusters than controls.

This sample's time point: pre-sensitization, week 0. Treatment defined: therapeutic diphenylcyclopropenone sensitization with weekly scalp DPC. Researchers extracted total RNA from unfractionated whole blood. Regarding this clonotype: Its matching antigen is unknown.

Trimming left V 0 bases short and J 1 base short, with 9 bases between. The germline V gene has CDR1 SGHKS and CDR2 YYEKEE (reference sequence). CDR3 length: 15 amino acids. The study's library attached unique molecular identifiers to single cDNA molecules. Each CDR3 protein gets one entry after TCRdb re-called the RACE reads with MiXCR. This table holds under 400,000 distinct CDR3 sequences, about 5.1% found once. The rearrangement links TRBV5-5 to TRBJ2-3; no clear D gene. The sequence was obtained from a woman between 45 and 65 years old with alopecia areata. Some clones in this sample may be carry-over from other donors' samples. This sample comprised whole blood, obtained in connection with sensitization to the hapten diphenylcyclopropenone (DPC). CDR3 sequence (DNA): TGTGCCAGCAGCTTGGGGGTAGCAGGCACAGATACGCAGTATTTT. This gives the protein CASSLGVAGTDTQYF.